This T cell receptor (beta chain) emerged from a study of CD4+ T cells in melanoma. Study-level results: In melanoma, neoantigen-specific CD4+ T cells reportedly differed in differentiation state. A reported correlation linked neoantigen-specific CD4+ T cells to CD8+, macrophage and B cell function.

CDR3 size: 12 residues. From germline, CDR1 is SGHRS and CDR2 YFSETQ. V was shortened by 6 bases and J by 6 bases, with 11 bases between the two germline ends. Clones were read by immunoSEQ multiplex PCR, and TCRdb kept only the in-frame ones, dropping some. The sample consists of roughly 54,000 clones, 75% to 90% of them appearing once. In regard to this clone: Its antigen is still unknown.

Input material: peripheral blood. This TCR was recovered from a human donor with melanoma. The gene calls are TRBV5-1 and TRBJ2-3; D is unclear. The CDR3 bases are TGCGCCAGCACCCCAGGCGCGGATACGCAGTATTTT. Translated, it gives CASTPGADTQYF.